A selection of T cell receptor beta chains follows, all from one sample in a study of graft-versus-host responses after intestinal transplantation. TCRdb's table, derived via immunoSEQ multiplex PCR, lists solely in-frame clones and lacks some. The sample lists 30,000 to 45,000 clones; around 86% were seen once. The sequenced sample was PBMCs, obtained about 990 days after transplant. These receptors were obtained from a human patient who received an intestinal transplant, so some T cells may come from the graft donor. The CDR3 runs from the conserved cysteine through the conserved F or W. Fields, in order: clone size, V gene, J gene, D gene, CDR3 length, CDR3 protein, CDR3 DNA. A D gene is named only where the DNA matches it firmly. Expanded clones are given a class, and other clones once, few, many or no size at all.

>NA|TRBV5-4|TRBJ2-3|NA|15
CASNKGAGAGDTQYF
TGTGCCAGCAATAAAGGGGCAGGGGCGGGAGATACGCAGTATTTT
>NA|TRBV5-1|TRBJ2-1|TRBD1|15
CASSKTGQVNNEQFF
TGCGCCAGCAGCAAGACGGGACAGGTTAACAATGAGCAGTTCTTC
>once|TRBV18|TRBJ2-7|TRBD2|16
CASSPVAGGRSYEQYF
TGTGCCAGCTCGCCAGTAGCGGGAGGCCGATCCTACGAGCAGTACTTC
>NA|TRBV11-2|TRBJ2-1|TRBD2|15
CASSLTGLAGEEQFF
TGTGCCAGCAGCTTGACCGGACTAGCGGGGGAGGAGCAGTTCTTC
>once|TRBV9|TRBJ1-1|TRBD1|15
CASSARTGAGTEAFF
TGTGCCAGCAGCGCCAGGACAGGGGCTGGCACTGAAGCTTTCTTT
>NA|TRBV6-6|TRBJ2-7|TRBD2|15
CASSPSGGPSYEQYF
TGTGCCAGCAGTCCGAGCGGGGGTCCCTCCTACGAGCAGTACTTC
>few|TRBV6-5|TRBJ1-2|NA|15
CASSYLSRGGDGYTF
TGTGCCAGCAGTTACTTGTCACGTGGAGGAGATGGCTACACCTTC
>NA|TRBV5-4|TRBJ1-6|TRBD1|15
CASSSGQGFNSPLHF
TGTGCCAGCAGCTCGGGACAGGGGTTTAATTCACCCCTCCACTTT
>once|TRBV28|TRBJ2-1|TRBD2|17
CASSPGLAGGWPNEQFF
TGTGCCAGCAGTCCCGGACTAGCGGGAGGTTGGCCCAATGAGCAGTTCTTC
>NA|TRBV4-1|TRBJ2-1|TRBD2|17
CASSPPSGSGSYNEQFF
TGCGCCAGCAGCCCGCCTAGCGGGAGTGGCTCCTACAATGAGCAGTTCTTC
>NA|TRBV5-1|TRBJ2-2|TRBD1|16
CASSTRTGPNTGELFF
TGCGCCAGCAGCACACGGACAGGGCCGAACACCGGGGAGCTGTTTTTT
>NA|TRBV7-9|TRBJ2-7|TRBD2|15
CASSLGGGSLYEQYF
TGTGCCAGCAGCTTAGGGGGCGGGAGTTTGTACGAGCAGTACTTC
>NA|TRBV4-2|TRBJ2-1|NA|16
CASSQDNSRPYNEQFF
TGTGCCAGCAGCCAAGATAACTCAAGGCCCTACAATGAGCAGTTCTTC
>NA|TRBV10-2|TRBJ1-1|NA|12
CASSDPDTEAFF
TGCGCCAGCAGTGACCCGGACACTGAAGCTTTCTTT
>NA|TRBV7-2|TRBJ1-5|NA|15
CASSLWGLGNQPQHF
TGTGCCAGCAGCTTATGGGGGCTGGGCAATCAGCCCCAGCATTTT
>NA|TRBV27|TRBJ2-7|NA|12
CASGTAFYEQYF
TGTGCCAGCGGGACGGCGTTCTACGAGCAGTACTTC
>NA|TRBV4-2|TRBJ2-2|TRBD1|16
CASSQGTGGITGELFF
TGTGCCAGCAGCCAAGGGACAGGGGGAATCACCGGGGAGCTGTTTTTT
>once|TRBV5-5|TRBJ1-1|NA|14
CASSFGRGEAEAFF
TGTGCCAGCAGCTTTGGCAGGGGAGAGGCTGAAGCTTTCTTT
>few|TRBV6-1|TRBJ2-7|TRBD2|15
CASSEISGSSYEQYF
TGTGCCAGCAGTGAGATTAGCGGGAGCTCCTACGAGCAGTACTTC
>few|TRBV29-1|TRBJ1-2|TRBD1|11
CSAGTGERYTF
TGCAGCGCGGGGACAGGGGAGCGCTACACCTTC
>once|TRBV5-1|TRBJ2-1|TRBD2|15
CASSKGTSSENEQFF
TGCGCCAGCAGCAAAGGGACTAGCTCTGAGAATGAGCAGTTCTTC
>NA|TRBV28|TRBJ1-6|TRBD1|15
CASSLKQGINSPLHF
TGTGCCAGCAGTTTAAAACAGGGGATCAATTCACCCCTCCACTTT
>NA|TRBV9|TRBJ2-3|TRBD2|15
CASSPSARGVDTQYF
TGTGCCAGCAGCCCCTCGGCGCGGGGGGTGGATACGCAGTATTTT
>NA|TRBV28|TRBJ2-1|TRBD2|15
CASSLSSGRAGEQFF
TGTGCCAGCAGTTTATCTAGCGGGAGGGCCGGTGAGCAGTTCTTC
>NA|TRBV5-4|TRBJ2-3|NA|14
CASSLRGSTDTQYF
TGTGCCAGCAGCTTGAGGGGTAGCACAGATACGCAGTATTTT
>NA|TRBV5-4|TRBJ2-7|NA|15
CASSQEGVLTYEQYF
TGTGCCAGCAGCCAAGAGGGGGTTCTTACCTACGAGCAGTACTTC
>NA|TRBV9|TRBJ1-2|NA|13
CASSVEEENGYTF
TGTGCCAGCAGCGTAGAGGAAGAGAATGGCTACACCTTC
>NA|TRBV6-6|TRBJ2-1|NA|12
CASSYSSYEQFF
TGTGCCAGCAGTTACTCGTCTTATGAGCAGTTCTTC
>NA|TRBV19|TRBJ1-4|NA|15
CASTFALAPNEKLFF
TGTGCCAGTACCTTCGCCCTCGCGCCGAATGAAAAACTGTTTTTT